This entry is about one TCR beta chain. These data come from a study of long-term antiretroviral therapy in people with HIV. Assay version v3.0 of immunoSEQ was used, and it was run at survey level. Measured with immunoSEQ multiplex PCR; TCRdb has only the in-frame clones, and not every one. This sample has 30,000 or so clones, with about nine tenths found just once. Germline lookup yields CDR1 SGHAT and CDR2 FQNNGV. Trimming removed 2 bases at V and 2 bases at J, with 13 bases between. The CDR3 spans 15 residues. The sequence was obtained from a man in his forties or fifties with HIV. The sample was unsorted PBMCs, taken roughly 5 years before starting antiretroviral therapy. This chain joins TRBV11-2 and TRBJ2-7; TRBD2 might be the D (6 bases). Here the CDR3 reads CASSLSSGGAYEQYF. CDR3 nucleotide sequence: TGTGCCAGCAGCTTATCATCCGGCGGGGCCTACGAGCAGTACTTC.